This entry lists 23 T cell receptor beta chains sequenced from one sample in a study of early T cells in non-severe SARS-CoV-2 infection. TCRdb independently ran MiXCR on the 5' RACE reads; one entry per CDR3 protein. Of 26,000 or so distinct CDR3 sequences in the sample, 4.5% to 7% are singletons; the top ten hold around 2.5%. The sequenced sample was whole blood. The receptors originated from an adult who was a healthcare worker with PCR-confirmed SARS-CoV-2 infection or an uninfected control (not recorded which).

There are a few counts of this clonotype. The V gene is TRBV6-6, the J gene TRBJ1-1; no firm D call. The germline V gene has CDR1 MNHNY and CDR2 SVGAGI (reference sequence). V gave up 7 bases and J gave up 1 base, with 10 bases separating them. The CDR3 has 13 amino acids. This chain's CDR3 is CASIPDPNTEAFF. DNA for the CDR3: TGTGCCAGCATTCCTGATCCGAACACTGAAGCTTTCTTT.

This clonotype was detected many times. This chain joins TRBV14 and TRBJ1-1; D might be TRBD1 (6 bases). CDR1 SGHDN and CDR2 FVKESK come from the germline V gene. The CDR3 runs to 13 residues. Deletions cut 4 bases from V and 1 base from J, with 7 bases between. In nucleotides, the CDR3 is TGTGCCAGCAGCCGACAGGAGAACACTGAAGCTTTCTTT. Protein product: CASSRQENTEAFF.

This clonotype appeared a few times. The rearrangement uses TRBV18 and TRBJ1-1, with 11 bases matching TRBD1. The CDR3 has 16 amino acids. Germline trimming cut 6 bases from V and 4 bases from J; bases unmatched to any gene: 10. Germline CDR1 and CDR2: KGHSH and LQKENI. The CDR3 DNA is TGTGCCAGCTCGCAATGGACAGGGGGCGTGGGCACTGAAGCTTTCTTT. Translating gives CASSQWTGGVGTEAFF.

This clonotype showed up many times. V usage is TRBV12-3 or TRBV12-4 and J usage is TRBJ2-5; 10 positions agree with TRBD1. The CDR3 covers 15 residues. With V trimmed by 1 base and J by 5 bases, 4 bases remained unmatched. CDR3 region: CASSLGTGGMETQYF. The CDR3 nucleotides read TGTGCCAGCAGTTTAGGGACAGGGGGTATGGAGACCCAGTACTTC.

This clonotype has ten or more counts. The chain couples TRBV11-2 to TRBJ2-1, with a weak D call TRBD1 (5 bases). This CDR3 region has 15 residues. Germline V lookup: CDR1 SGHAT, CDR2 FQNNGV. The germline V and J ends were trimmed by 2 bases and 0 bases, with 8 bases remaining between them. The CDR3 nucleotides read TGTGCCAGCAGCTTAAGCCAGGGCTCCTACAATGAGCAGTTCTTC. Translation gives CASSLSQGSYNEQFF.

This clonotype has at least ten counts. This sequence joins TRBV5-6 and TRBJ2-7; unclear D gene. The CDR3 contains 15 residues. The V and J ends lost 2 bases and 5 bases respectively, with 17 bases between them. Germline loops: CDR1 SGHDT, CDR2 YYEEEE. CDR3 nucleotide sequence: TGTGCCAGCAGCTTCCTTTACTCGTCTGGGAACGAGCAGTACTTC. Its translation is CASSFLYSSGNEQYF.

The V and J genes are TRBV5-4 and TRBJ1-2; tentatively, D is TRBD1 (6 bases). This CDR3 comprises 13 residues. Looked up from germline, CDR1 is SGHNT and CDR2 is YYREEE (reference sequence). Trimming took 3 bases from V and 4 from J, leaving 10 bases between them. Here the CDR3 reads CASSSDRTYGYTF. CDR3 in DNA: TGTGCCAGCAGCTCCGACAGGACCTATGGCTACACCTTC.

This clonotype was seen a few times. V usage is TRBV3-1 and J usage is TRBJ2-2; D remains unclear. V was trimmed by 4 bases and J by 4 bases, leaving 4 bases between them. Germline CDR1 and CDR2: LGHDT and YNNKEL (reference sequence). The CDR3 is 12 amino acids. DNA of the CDR3: TGTGCCAGCAGCCTGACCACCGGGGAGCTGTTTTTT. It is translated as CASSLTTGELFF.

This clonotype came up many times. This chain joins TRBV18 and TRBJ1-3; the D is unclear. This CDR3 has 14 amino acids. Germline V gives CDR1 KGHSH, CDR2 LQKENI. Trimming shortened V by 1 base and J by 4 bases, and 8 bases separated the two germline ends. The CDR3: CASSPQRAGNTIYF. CDR3 DNA: TGTGCCAGCTCACCACAACGGGCCGGAAACACCATATATTTT.

This clonotype was counted at least ten times. The chain links TRBV29-1 to TRBJ2-5; D gene ambiguous. Germline V gene data show CDR1 as SQVTM and CDR2 as ANQGSEA. This CDR3 is 11 amino acids long. Trimming pared 5 bases from V and 2 bases from J, leaving 6 bases between. This chain's CDR3 is CSVRQQETQYF. As DNA, the CDR3 is TGCAGCGTTCGGCAGCAAGAGACCCAGTACTTC.

The rearrangement uses TRBV5-4 and TRBJ2-4; 9 nucleotides line up with TRBD1. The germline gives CDR1 SGHNT, CDR2 YYREEE (reference sequence). The length of the CDR3 is 16 residues. V shed 0 bases and J 4 bases; nucleotides not matched to a gene: 5. This CDR3 is CASSLGDRVAKNIQYF. CDR3 nucleotide sequence: TGTGCCAGCAGCTTGGGGGACAGGGTGGCAAAAAACATTCAGTACTTC.

This clonotype is medium-sized (0.01 to 0.1%). The chain is built from TRBV29-1 and TRBJ2-7, with 8 bases fitting TRBD2. The germline CDR1 and CDR2 sequences are SQVTM and ANQGSEA. This CDR3 spans 13 amino acids. The J segment lost 7 bases and the V segment lost 4 bases, leaving 9 bases of the junction unmatched. The DNA of the CDR3 is TGCAGCGTTGTTACTAGCGGCCTACGAGAGCAGTACTTC. It specifies CSVVTSGLREQYF.

This clonotype was seen repeatedly, ten times or more. The V call is TRBV13, the J call TRBJ1-2; TRBD1 is a possible D gene (5 bases). With 4 bases removed from V and 0 bases from J, the gap between germline ends came to 18 bases. Germline V gene data show CDR1 as PRHDT and CDR2 as FYEKMQ (reference sequence). CDR3 size: 17 residues. The CDR3: CASSSAGEGTTNYGYTF. DNA for the CDR3: TGTGCCAGCAGCTCAGCCGGGGAGGGGACGACTAACTATGGCTACACCTTC.

This clonotype was seen at least ten times. The V call is TRBV28, the J call TRBJ2-3; TRBD2 matches 9 bases. The CDR3 spans 15 residues. The V gene end was trimmed by 6 bases and the J gene end by 4 bases; junction bases not matched to a gene: 8. The germline V gene has CDR1 MDHEN and CDR2 SYDVKM. Here the CDR3 DNA reads TGTGCCAGCAGCCTCCATAGCGGGGGTGCAGATACGCAGTATTTT. Translating gives CASSLHSGGADTQYF.

The table lists this clonotype with many counts. The rearrangement joins TRBV10-3 to TRBJ1-5; TRBD1 is a possible D gene (6 bases). Trimming took 2 bases from V and 4 from J, leaving 18 bases between them. This CDR3 is built from 17 residues. Germline V gives CDR1 ENHRY, CDR2 SYGVKD. The CDR3 reads CAISERLMAGVNQPQHF. The CDR3 region has the DNA TGTGCCATCAGTGAGCGGCTAATGGCAGGGGTGAATCAGCCCCAGCATTTT.

Details on this clonotype: With a much larger clone just one base away, this may be a read error. The rearrangement joins TRBV7-9 to TRBJ1-1; D is uncertain. There are 11 residues in the CDR3. Germline lookup yields CDR1 SEHNR and CDR2 FQNEAQ (reference sequence). CDR3 nucleotide sequence: TGTGCCGGCAGCTCAGTAACTTCGGCTTTCTTT. Residues: CAGSSVTSAFF.

The chain uses TRBV20-1 and TRBJ1-2; 7 bases agree with TRBD1. CDR1 DFQATT and CDR2 SNEGSKA come from the germline V gene (reference sequence). After removal of 0 bases from V and 13 bases from J, the junction contained 11 bases not matched to a gene. This CDR3 has 13 residues. The CDR3 loop reads CSAREGTEVFVTF. In DNA, the CDR3 is TGCAGTGCTAGAGAAGGGACAGAGGTTTTCGTCACCTTC.

Many counts were recorded for this clonotype. This chain connects TRBV13 to TRBJ2-1; weak D call: TRBD1 (6 bases). CDR3 length: 15 amino acids. CDR1 is PRHDT, CDR2 FYEKMQ, per germline (reference sequence). V was pared by 5 bases and J by 3 bases, with 14 bases between. CDR3 sequence reads: CASSGSVQGYNEQFF. The CDR3 DNA follows: TGTGCCAGCAGCGGTAGTGTACAGGGCTACAATGAGCAGTTCTTC.

The rearrangement links TRBV7-9 to TRBJ2-3; unclear D gene. The CDR3 runs to 13 residues. Germline V lookup: CDR1 SEHNR, CDR2 FQNEAQ (reference sequence). Trimming stripped 4 bases from V and 1 base from J, with 6 bases between. CDR3 in amino acids: CASSSTGTDTQYF. The CDR3 nucleotides read TGTGCCAGCAGCTCCACAGGCACAGATACGCAGTATTTT.

This clonotype was counted ten times or more. The rearrangement uses TRBV28 and TRBJ1-3, with 8 nucleotides matching TRBD1. V trimming: 2 bases; J trimming: 0 bases; junction bases outside the gene matches: 3. CDR3 length: 16 amino acids. The germline V gene encodes CDR1 MDHEN and CDR2 SYDVKM. The CDR3 region has the DNA TGTGCCAGCAGTTTAACAGGGGGTTACTCTGGAAACACCATATATTTT. Amino acid sequence: CASSLTGGYSGNTIYF.

This clonotype was seen ten or more times. The chain uses TRBV6-6 and TRBJ1-5, with unresolved D. Trimming stripped 5 bases from V and 8 bases from J, with 13 bases between. CDR1 and CDR2 from the germline V gene are MNHNY and SVGAGI (reference sequence). CDR3 length equals 13 residues. The CDR3, as DNA: TGTGCCAGCAGTCCCGACGGGGTTGAGCCCCAGCATTTT. It specifies CASSPDGVEPQHF.

The chain is built from TRBV5-1 and TRBJ1-2; D unclear. The CDR3 has 13 amino acids. Germline V gene data show CDR1 as SGHRS and CDR2 as YFSETQ. V was shortened by 3 bases and J by 5 bases, with 11 bases between the two germline ends. In nucleotides, the CDR3 is TGCGCCAGCAGCTACGAAGCTGGTTATGGCTACACCTTC. This encodes CASSYEAGYGYTF.

This clonotype has at least ten counts. This rearrangement joins TRBV7-8 to TRBJ1-1; D call uncertain. The germline V gene has CDR1 SGHVS and CDR2 FQNEAQ. The CDR3 is 12 residues long. Trimming pared 5 bases from V and 8 bases from J, leaving 12 bases between. CDR3 nucleotide sequence: TGTGCCAGCAGCCCAAGGGCCAGCGAAGCTTTCTTT. Protein: CASSPRASEAFF.